These 13 T cell receptor beta chains came from one sample sequenced in a study of cytomegalovirus exposure and HLA in healthy donors. 60 Vbeta and 13 Jbeta primers were used in PCR. TCRdb's copy holds only in-frame clones and misses some; the assay was immunoSEQ multiplex PCR. Among 80,000 or so clones listed, over 60% were seen once. Sequenced: PBMCs. The receptors stem from a male donor in good health and CMV-seropositive.

This clone was observed a few times. This chain links TRBV11-3 with TRBJ2-3, with a possible D match to TRBD1 (6 bases). The V gene lost 6 bases and the J gene lost 6 bases, with 19 bases spanning the gap. Germline V CDR1 and CDR2: SGHNT, YENEEA. The CDR3 runs to 15 residues. CDR3 DNA: TGTGCCAGCAGTCCGGGACACAACACATTGGATACGCAGTATTTT. Translation: CASSPGHNTLDTQYF. The entire variable domain, with the rest obtained from reference TRBV11-3 and TRBJ2-3, is as follows: EAGVVQSPRYKIIEKKQPVAFWCNPISGHNTLYWYLQNLGQGPELLIRYENEEAVDDSQLPKDRFSAERLKGVDSTLKIQPAELGDSAVYLCASSPGHNTLDTQYFGPGTRLTVL.

The rearrangement joins TRBV19 to TRBJ2-7, with 14 bases identical to TRBD2. Germline V CDR1 and CDR2: LNHDA, SQIVND (reference sequence). The CDR3 spans 18 residues. V shed 6 bases and J 2 bases; nucleotides not matched to a gene: 12. In DNA, the CDR3 is TGTGCCAGTAGCCCCAACGGACTAGCGGGAGGACGGACCTACGAGCAGTACTTC. Translation: CASSPNGLAGGRTYEQYF.

The chain employs TRBV11-2 and TRBJ1-1; possible D gene TRBD1, 5 bases. The germline gives CDR1 SGHAT, CDR2 FQNNGV. V was trimmed by 6 bases and J by 7 bases, leaving 9 bases between them. The CDR3 covers 11 residues. The CDR3 coding sequence is TGTGCCAGCAGGAGCGGGGGTGAAGCTTTCTTT. Its translation is CASRSGGEAFF.

The chain carries TRBV7-3 and TRBJ2-3; D is possibly TRBD2 (6 bases). Between the trimmed V and J ends, which lost 2 bases and 2 bases, there was a span of 11 bases. The germline CDR1 and CDR2 sequences are SGHTA and FQGTGA. The CDR3 extends over 15 amino acids. Here the CDR3 reads CASSLWGGNTDTQYF. CDR3 in DNA: TGTGCCAGCAGCTTATGGGGAGGCAACACAGATACGCAGTATTTT. Full variable domain (remainder filled in from reference TRBV7-3 and TRBJ2-3): GAGVSQTPSNKVTEKGKYVELRCDPISGHTALYWYRQSLGQGPEFLIYFQGTGAADDSGLPNDRFFAVRPEGSVSTLKIQRTERGDSAVYLCASSLWGGNTDTQYFGPGTRLTVL.

The rearrangement links TRBV10-3 to TRBJ2-7; perhaps TRBD1 as D (6 bases). Germline V gene data show CDR1 as ENHRY and CDR2 as SYGVKD. Trimming pared 8 bases from V and 4 bases from J, leaving 12 bases between. The length of the CDR3 is 12 residues. The CDR3 reads CAIGTGQYEQYF. The CDR3 bases are TGTGCCATCGGAACCGGACAGTACGAGCAGTACTTC.

In DNA form, the CDR3 reads TGTGCCAGCAGCTTTCACCGGGACACTGAAGCTTTCTTT. Protein product: CASSFHRDTEAFF. The genes are TRBV28 and TRBJ1-1; D unresolved. The germline V gene has CDR1 MDHEN and CDR2 SYDVKM. The CDR3 has 13 amino acids. V shed 6 bases and J shed 3 bases, with 11 bases lying between them.

The V call is TRBV30, the J call TRBJ2-1; D uncertain. The V end lost 0 bases, the J end lost 3 bases, and 15 bases lay between the germline ends. This CDR3 spans 16 amino acids. Germline V gene data show CDR1 as GTSNPN and CDR2 as SVGIG (reference sequence). The CDR3 DNA reads as TGTGCCTGGAGTGTACTCCGGCTAGATCTCTACAATGAGCAGTTCTTC. It yields the protein CAWSVLRLDLYNEQFF.

The chain couples TRBV29-1 to TRBJ2-5; D is perhaps TRBD1 (5 bases). V was trimmed by 8 bases and J by 1 base, leaving 11 bases between them. The germline CDR1 and CDR2 sequences are SQVTM and ANQGSEA. The CDR3 has 12 amino acids. CDR3 coding DNA: TGCAGCTCGAGAAGGGGCCAAGAGACCCAGTACTTC. It codes for CSSRRGQETQYF.

The gene calls are TRBV5-1 and TRBJ2-2; 7 nucleotides agree with TRBD1. Germline V lookup: CDR1 SGHRS, CDR2 YFSETQ. V trimming: 4 bases; J trimming: 2 bases; junction bases outside the gene matches: 5. This CDR3 spans 15 amino acids. CDR3 sequence (DNA): TGCGCCAGCAGCCCACGGACAGGCAACACCGGGGAGCTGTTTTTT. Its protein product is CASSPRTGNTGELFF.

This clone appeared a single time. This sequence joins TRBV11-1 and TRBJ2-7, with 7 bases lining up with TRBD2. Trimming cost V 3 bases and J 6 bases; bases outside gene matches: 2. The CDR3 has 12 amino acids. CDR1 and CDR2 (germline): SGHAT, FQDESV (reference sequence). The CDR3 DNA sequence: TGTGCCAGCAGCTTCGGCGGGGGCGAGCAGTACTTC. This codes for CASSFGGGEQYF.

The chain is built from TRBV5-4 and TRBJ2-7; 9 nucleotides line up with TRBD1. V gave up 4 bases and J gave up 2 bases; unmatched junction bases: 4. The CDR3 totals 14 residues. The germline V gene encodes CDR1 SGHNT and CDR2 YYREEE (reference sequence). CDR3 nucleotide sequence: TGTGCCAGCAGCGTGGACAGGGGACCCTACGAGCAGTACTTC. As protein: CASSVDRGPYEQYF.

This sequence joins TRBV27 and TRBJ2-7, with 7 positions matching TRBD2. The V and J ends lost 0 bases and 7 bases, in that order; junction bases with no gene match: 9. The CDR3 runs 15 residues. In germline, CDR1 is MNHEY, CDR2 SMNVEV (reference sequence). The CDR3 DNA reads as TGTGCCAGCAGTTTATCGAGCGGGGCTGGGGGGGAGCAGTACTTC. Residues: CASSLSSGAGGEQYF.

The V gene is TRBV6-5, the J gene TRBJ1-5; tentatively, D is TRBD1 (6 bases). The CDR3 sequence is 13 residues long. Per the germline V gene, CDR1 is MNHEY and CDR2 is SVGAGI. V was clipped by 7 bases and J by 7 bases, with 14 bases between them. CDR3: CASKAGAGQPQHF. In DNA form, the CDR3 reads TGTGCCAGCAAGGCAGGGGCAGGGCAGCCCCAGCATTTT.